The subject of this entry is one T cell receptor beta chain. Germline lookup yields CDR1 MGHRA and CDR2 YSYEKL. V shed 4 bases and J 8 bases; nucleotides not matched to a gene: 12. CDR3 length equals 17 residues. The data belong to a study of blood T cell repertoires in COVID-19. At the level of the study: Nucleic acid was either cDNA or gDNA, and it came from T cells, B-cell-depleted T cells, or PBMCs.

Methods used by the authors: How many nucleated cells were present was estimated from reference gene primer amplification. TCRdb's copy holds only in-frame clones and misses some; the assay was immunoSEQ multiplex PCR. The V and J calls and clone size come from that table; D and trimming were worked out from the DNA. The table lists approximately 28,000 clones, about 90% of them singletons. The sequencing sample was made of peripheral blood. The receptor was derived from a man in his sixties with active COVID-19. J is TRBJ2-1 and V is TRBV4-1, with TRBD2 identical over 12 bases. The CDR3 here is CASSPQRLAGAQDEQFF. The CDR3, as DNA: TGCGCCAGCAGCCCCCAACGACTAGCGGGGGCCCAGGATGAGCAGTTCTTC.